The 31 T cell receptor beta chains below all came from one sample that was sequenced in a study of T cells in Graves' hyperthyroidism and ophthalmopathy. Amplified TCR beta CDR3 regions derived from RNA transcripts. The HTBI set primed first-round TCR CDR3 RT-PCR. TCRdb redid the calling of the multiplex PCR reads with MiXCR, one entry per CDR3 protein. This table has about 400,000 distinct CDR3 sequences, about 15% appearing once. The sequenced material came from blood. These receptors came from a woman younger than 45 with Graves' hyperthyroidism.

This clonotype was counted many times. The chain employs TRBV11-2 and TRBJ2-1; TRBD2 might be the D (5 bases). Germline V gene sequence: CDR1 SGHAT, CDR2 FQNNGV. This CDR3 spans 17 amino acids. V was clipped by 2 bases and J by 2 bases, with 16 bases between them. CDR3 DNA: TGTGCCAGCAGCTTACGGGTTGGGAGCGGTACCTACAATGAGCAGTTCTTC. This sequence encodes CASSLRVGSGTYNEQFF.

For this clonotype: One base away lies a much larger clone, so this may be a sequencing read error. This chain joins TRBV30 and TRBJ2-7; D might be TRBD1 or TRBD2, each matching 6 bases. Germline V lookup: CDR1 GTSNPN, CDR2 SVGIG (reference sequence). The CDR3 spans 13 residues. Trimming left V 0 bases short and J 7 bases short, with 13 bases between. The CDR3 DNA reads TGTGCCTGGAGTGTACTAGGGGGGAATGAGCAGTACTTC. This gives the protein CAWSVLGGNEQYF.

This clonotype was seen many times. The chain links TRBV27 to TRBJ2-2; D is unresolved. The CDR3 sequence is 12 residues long. Germline V lookup: CDR1 MNHEY, CDR2 SMNVEV (reference sequence). Trimming shortened V by 3 bases and J by 4 bases, and 3 bases separated the two germline ends. CDR3 DNA sequence: TGTGCCAGCAGTTTTCGCACCGGGGAGCTGTTTTTT. The encoded protein is CASSFRTGELFF.

The table lists this clonotype with many counts. This chain joins TRBV24-1 and TRBJ2-5; D not resolved. The germline V gene has CDR1 KGHDR and CDR2 SFDVKD. Trimming left V 0 bases short and J 4 bases short, with 8 bases between. This CDR3 spans 14 amino acids. This CDR3 is CATSDLRFSETQYF. CDR3 DNA: TGTGCCACCAGTGATTTGCGGTTTTCAGAGACCCAGTACTTC.

The chain carries TRBV20-1 and TRBJ1-4; D ambiguous. The germline V and J ends were trimmed by 5 bases and 10 bases, with 23 bases remaining between them. Germline CDR1 reads DFQATT; CDR2 reads SNEGSKA (reference sequence). The CDR3 spans 15 residues. As DNA, the CDR3 is TGCAGTGCTTCACGGCCGACGGGCCTTAGTGGAAAACTGTTTTTT. It translates to CSASRPTGLSGKLFF.

This clonotype occurred many times. This chain joins TRBV12-3 or TRBV12-4 and TRBJ2-1; 11 bases map to TRBD2. Unmatched junction bases numbered 10, after V lost 3 bases and J lost 0 bases. The CDR3 length is 19 residues. The CDR3 reads CASSLGLAGGGSSYNEQFF. The CDR3 nucleotides read TGTGCCAGCAGTTTGGGTCTAGCGGGAGGCGGAAGCTCCTACAATGAGCAGTTCTTC.

The chain links TRBV2 to TRBJ2-4; D gene uncertain. V gave up 4 bases and J gave up 6 bases, with 16 bases separating them. Germline lookup yields CDR1 SNHLY and CDR2 FYNNEI. The CDR3 totals 15 residues. This CDR3 is CASSGVDRSLNIQYF. CDR3 bases: TGTGCCAGCAGTGGTGTGGACCGCTCCCTAAACATTCAGTACTTC.

This clonotype was detected ten times or more. The rearrangement joins TRBV12-3 or TRBV12-4 to TRBJ1-5, with no clear D. V was pared by 4 bases and J by 7 bases, with 11 bases between. The CDR3 runs 13 residues. As DNA, the CDR3 is TGTGCCAGCAGTTATGGGTCGACGCAGCCCCAGCATTTT. Amino acids: CASSYGSTQPQHF.

In its sample, this clonotype was seen many times. The chain joins TRBV28 to TRBJ2-7; D ambiguous. This CDR3 region has 15 residues. Trimming stripped 4 bases from V and 2 bases from J, with 15 bases between. Germline-derived CDR1 and CDR2 are MDHEN and SYDVKM. The CDR3 DNA follows: TGTGCCAGCAGTTCCGGGCCGCTCTCCACCTACGAGCAGTACTTC. This sequence encodes CASSSGPLSTYEQYF.

The gene calls are TRBV5-5 and TRBJ1-5, with D perhaps TRBD1 (5 bases). The CDR3 contains 16 residues. The V end was cut by 1 base, the J end by 7 bases, with 18 bases between. CDR1 SGHKS and CDR2 YYEKEE come from the germline V gene (reference sequence). The CDR3: CASSLIAGGAKQPQHF. DNA for the CDR3: TGTGCCAGCAGCTTGATCGCTGGCGGGGCGAAACAGCCCCAGCATTTT.

This clonotype was counted a few times. The rearrangement links TRBV20-1 to TRBJ1-2; perhaps TRBD1 as D (5 bases). This CDR3 has 15 residues. Per the germline V gene, CDR1 is DFQATT and CDR2 is SNEGSKA (reference sequence). The germline V and J ends were trimmed by 0 bases and 5 bases, with 16 bases remaining between them. For the CDR3, the DNA is TGCAGTGCTAGAGATCACGTTCTGGGACGGTATGGCTACACCTTC. This codes for CSARDHVLGRYGYTF.

Concerning this clonotype itself: This sequence may be a read error, since a much larger clone differs from it by one base. J is TRBJ1-5 and V is TRBV15, with D perhaps TRBD1 (6 bases). This CDR3 region has 15 residues. Germline V gene data show CDR1 as LNHNV and CDR2 as YYDKDF (reference sequence). The CDR3 loop is CATSRTPQGNQPQNF. The CDR3 DNA reads TGTGCCACCAGCCGGACTCCACAGGGCAATCAGCCCCAGAATTTT.

This clonotype was observed many times. This chain joins TRBV30 and TRBJ2-3; D may be TRBD2 (5 bases). Trimming left V 8 bases short and J 4 bases short, with 13 bases between. CDR1 GTSNPN and CDR2 SVGIG come from the germline V gene (reference sequence). The CDR3 covers 12 residues. The CDR3 here is CALKVRADTQYF. The CDR3 region has the DNA TGTGCCCTTAAGGTGCGGGCAGATACGCAGTATTTT. Based on the CDR3 plus reference TRBV30 and TRBJ2-3, the full variable domain is SQTIHQWPATLVQPVGSPLSLECTVEGTSNPNLYWYRQAAGRGLQLLFYSVGIGQISSEVPQNLSASRPQDRQFILSSKKLLLSDSGFYLCALKVRADTQYFGPGTRLTVL.

This clonotype was seen a few times. V gene TRBV20-1 combines with J gene TRBJ1-2, with D hard to call. CDR1 and CDR2 from the germline V gene are DFQATT and SNEGSKA (reference sequence). The ends were cut back, 2 bases at V and 3 bases at J, with 7 bases in the middle. CDR3 length: 12 amino acids. CDR3 loop: CSARSPDYGYTF. The CDR3 nucleotides are TGCAGTGCTAGATCCCCGGACTATGGCTACACCTTC.

This clonotype was observed a handful of times. J is TRBJ1-2 and V is TRBV5-8; D not certain. Germline V gene sequence: CDR1 SGHTS, CDR2 YDEGEE. V lost 4 bases and J 9 bases, leaving 28 bases between the germline ends. The CDR3 runs 17 residues. As DNA, the CDR3 is TGTGCCAGCAGCGGTGAGGTGTGGAGGGAAATTCCCCCGAGCTACACCTTC. Protein: CASSGEVWREIPPSYTF.

In its sample, this clonotype was seen many times. This rearrangement joins TRBV28 to TRBJ2-3; D is ambiguous. Trimming removed 0 bases at V and 8 bases at J, with 15 bases between. Germline assignment: CDR1 MDHEN and CDR2 SYDVKM. This CDR3 spans 15 amino acids. CDR3 bases: TGTGCCAGCAGTTTATGGTCCCTAGGCTCGGGTACGCAGTATTTT. Its translation: CASSLWSLGSGTQYF.

The CDR3, as DNA: TGTGCCAGCAGTTACTTCGGGACAGATGAAAAACTGTTTTTT. Protein sequence: CASSYFGTDEKLFF. V gene TRBV6-2 or TRBV6-3 combines with J gene TRBJ1-4, with 7 bases identical to TRBD1. Germline lookup yields CDR1 MNHEY and CDR2 SVGEGT. The CDR3 is made up of 14 amino acids. V lost 1 base and J lost 6; bases outside the gene matches: 2.

In this sample, this clonotype turned up a few times. This chain joins TRBV28 and TRBJ1-6; D gene ambiguous. The V gene lost 1 base and the J gene lost 10 bases, with 8 bases spanning the gap. This CDR3 is built from 13 residues. Germline V lookup: CDR1 MDHEN, CDR2 SYDVKM. CDR3: CASSLLQASPLHF. In DNA form, the CDR3 reads TGTGCCAGCAGTTTATTGCAGGCCTCACCCCTCCACTTT.

This chain links TRBV6-1 with TRBJ1-2, with TRBD1 matching over 10 bases. CDR1 is MNHNS, CDR2 SASEGT, per germline. The CDR3 contains 14 residues. Trimming cost V 5 bases and J 10 bases; bases outside gene matches: 10. The CDR3 protein is CASSRRDRGFVYTF. CDR3 bases: TGTGCCAGCAGTCGCCGGGACAGGGGATTTGTCTACACCTTC.

This clonotype was seen a few times. The chain has TRBV20-1 and TRBJ1-2; TRBD1 agrees at 10 bases. From germline, CDR1 is DFQATT and CDR2 SNEGSKA (reference sequence). The CDR3 extends over 15 amino acids. V gave up 4 bases and J gave up 5 bases; unmatched junction bases: 10. The CDR3 DNA sequence: TGCAGTGCTATCCGGGACAGGGGTTTAGTGTATGGCTACACCTTC. This codes for CSAIRDRGLVYGYTF.

The chain recombines TRBV7-9 with TRBJ1-6, with 8 bases fitting TRBD1. Germline V lookup: CDR1 SEHNR, CDR2 FQNEAQ (reference sequence). The CDR3 extends over 14 amino acids. V lost 4 bases to trimming and J lost 10 bases; unmatched junction nucleotides: 6. CDR3 DNA: TGTGCCAGCAGCTCCGGGACAGGAGAATCACCCCTCCACTTT. This sequence encodes CASSSGTGESPLHF.

The V gene is TRBV29-1, the J gene TRBJ2-5; D assignment may be TRBD1 or TRBD2 (5 bases each). The CDR3 covers 14 residues. Germline CDR1 SQVTM, CDR2 ANQGSEA. The ends were cut back, 6 bases at V and 5 bases at J, with 19 bases in the middle. The CDR3 is CSVIKDSGRETQYF. CDR3 DNA: TGCAGCGTGATAAAGGATTCGGGACGGGAGACCCAGTACTTC.

Ten or more counts support this clonotype. The rearrangement joins TRBV7-2 to TRBJ1-2; D remains unclear. CDR1 SGHTA and CDR2 FQGNSA come from the germline V gene. V lost 2 bases and J lost 4, with 14 bases in between. The CDR3 length is 15 residues. CDR3 DNA: TGTGCCAGCAGCTTATCTAGTGGCCAGATCTATGGCTACACCTTC. It codes for CASSLSSGQIYGYTF.

The chain joins TRBV28 to TRBJ1-2; 7 bases map to TRBD1. The CDR3 is made up of 15 amino acids. V shed 3 bases and J 4 bases; nucleotides not matched to a gene: 8. Germline V gene lookup returns CDR1 MDHEN and CDR2 SYDVKM. The CDR3 sequence is CASSFPKGASYGYTF. In DNA, the CDR3 is TGTGCCAGCAGTTTCCCTAAGGGGGCCAGCTATGGCTACACCTTC.

This clonotype has more than one count but fewer than ten. The genes are TRBV19 and TRBJ2-1, with 9 nucleotides matching TRBD1. The V and J ends lost 6 bases and 11 bases, in that order; junction bases with no gene match: 11. The CDR3 is 14 amino acids. Germline assignment: CDR1 LNHDA and CDR2 SQIVND (reference sequence). CDR3 residues: CASRGQGQSGKQFF. In DNA form, the CDR3 reads TGTGCCAGTAGAGGACAGGGGCAGAGCGGGAAGCAGTTCTTC.

The chain carries TRBV3-1 and TRBJ1-2; D might be TRBD1 (5 bases). Germline lookup yields CDR1 LGHDT and CDR2 YNNKEL (reference sequence). This CDR3 contains 14 residues. Trimming took off 0 bases at V and 4 bases at J, with 9 bases between the two ends. The CDR3 DNA reads as TGTGCCAGCAGCCAAGAAGGGGCAAGCTATGGCTACACCTTC. The encoded protein is CASSQEGASYGYTF.

This clonotype showed up many times. This chain joins TRBV12-3 or TRBV12-4 and TRBJ1-6; 7 bases match TRBD1. With V trimmed by 5 bases and J by 10 bases, 17 bases remained unmatched. CDR3 size: 17 residues. This CDR3 reads CASSHDRAGGIGSPLHF. CDR3 bases: TGTGCCAGCAGTCACGACAGGGCTGGGGGGATAGGGTCACCCCTCCACTTT.

The chain links TRBV5-1 to TRBJ1-5, with 9 bases lining up with TRBD1. The CDR3 runs 15 residues. The junction had 3 bases not matched to a gene; V was cut back by 4 bases and J by 1 base. Looked up from germline, CDR1 is SGHRS and CDR2 is YFSETQ. The CDR3 protein is CASSQTGGSNQPQHF. Written as DNA, the CDR3 is TGCGCCAGCAGCCAGACAGGGGGAAGCAATCAGCCCCAGCATTTT.

This clonotype was recorded at least ten times. The CDR3 spells CASSVNRGPQETQYF. CDR3 sequence (DNA): TGTGCCAGCAGCGTCAACAGGGGTCCACAAGAGACCCAGTACTTC. The chain is built from TRBV7-9 and TRBJ2-5; TRBD1 matches 7 bases. This CDR3 contains 15 residues. The V gene's germline CDR1 is SEHNR and CDR2 FQNEAQ (reference sequence). With V trimmed by 5 bases and J by 2 bases, 8 bases remained unmatched.

V gene TRBV20-1 combines with J gene TRBJ2-4; maybe TRBD2 (5 bases). Between the trimmed V and J ends, which lost 0 bases and 1 base, there was a span of 13 bases. CDR1 DFQATT and CDR2 SNEGSKA come from the germline V gene (reference sequence). The CDR3 contains 16 residues. The CDR3 DNA follows: TGCAGTGCTAGAGATCGACGGAGAGGGGCCAAAAACATTCAGTACTTC. Protein product: CSARDRRRGAKNIQYF.

This clonotype was observed a few times. The V and J genes are TRBV20-1 and TRBJ2-7; possibly TRBD1 for D (5 bases). Trimming cost V 0 bases and J 3 bases, with 12 bases left between them. The germline V gene has CDR1 DFQATT and CDR2 SNEGSKA (reference sequence). There are 14 residues in the CDR3. Written as DNA, the CDR3 is TGCAGTGCTAGAGATCACAGTCAGGGCTACGAGCAGTACTTC. Protein product: CSARDHSQGYEQYF.